This record covers a single T cell receptor (beta chain). Its specificity is not known. These data come from a study of Tregs in tolerant kidney transplant recipients. Study-level information: Related graft donors supplied nonmyeloablative bone marrow transplants, and mixed chimerism was transient.

Data came from immunoSEQ multiplex PCR; TCRdb stores just in-frame clones and leaves some out. The sample lists roughly 66,000 clones; about nine tenths were seen once. Germline lookup yields CDR1 SGHVS and CDR2 FQNEAQ. J lost 2 bases, V lost 3 bases, and 8 bases had no gene match. The CDR3 is 17 residues long. Overall study results and limits: The most relevant donor-specific Treg TCRbeta repertoire apparently came from expansion with activated donor B cells. Validation in larger populations is needed because few patients were studied.

This clonotype was obtained from a human donor who received a combined kidney and bone marrow transplant. The starting material was CD8+ T cells from blood, obtained before the transplant. This chain uses TRBV7-8 with TRBJ2-2, with 8 bases matching TRBD2. CDR3 in DNA: TGTGCCAGCAGCTTGGTGGAGCGGGGGCTCAACACCGGGGAGCTGTTTTTT. Its translation is CASSLVERGLNTGELFF.